Listed below are T cell receptor beta chains from one sample, sequenced in a study of blood T cell repertoires in COVID-19. TCRdb's table, derived via immunoSEQ multiplex PCR, lists solely in-frame clones and lacks some. The sample contains approximately 280,000 clones, approximately 88% of which appear only once. The sequenced sample was peripheral blood. The receptor set was obtained from a young man with active or convalescent COVID-19. The CDR3 runs from the conserved cysteine through the conserved F or W. D genes are given only for firm matches. Clone size is stated in some rows and not others, as once, few, many or a class when expanded.

>TRBJ1-1|TRBV2|.|.
CASSERRGNTEAFF
TGTGCCAGCAGTGAAAGGCGGGGGAACACTGAAGCTTTCTTT
>TRBJ1-1|TRBV6-2/TRBV6-3|.|.
CASSTSNYRAGGAEAFF
TGTGCCAGCAGTACCTCAAACTACAGGGCCGGAGGAGCTGAAGCTTTCTTT
>TRBJ2-3|TRBV5-4|TRBD2|.
CASSLAVSGGADTQYF
TGTGCCAGCAGCTTGGCGGTTTCGGGGGGGGCAGATACGCAGTATTTT
>TRBJ2-5|TRBV27|.|.
CASSLVLRGSTQYF
TGTGCCAGCAGTTTAGTGTTACGGGGGTCGACCCAGTACTTC
>TRBJ1-2|TRBV6-1|.|.
CASSLQGDYGYTF
TGTGCCAGCAGCCTACAGGGAGACTATGGCTACACCTTC
>TRBJ2-3|TRBV10-3|.|.
CAISESGIGGTDTQYF
TGTGCCATCAGTGAGTCCGGGATAGGTGGCACAGATACGCAGTATTTT
>TRBJ1-2|TRBV14|.|.
CASSHGGEANYGYTF
TGTGCCAGCAGCCACGGGGGGGAAGCTAACTATGGCTACACCTTC
>TRBJ2-4|TRBV5-4|.|once
CASSLGGGGTKNIQYF
TGTGCCAGCAGCTTGGGTGGAGGAGGAACCAAAAACATTCAGTACTTC
>TRBJ1-5|TRBV4-1|TRBD1|.
CASSQASDRANQPRHF
TGCGCCAGCAGCCAAGCATCCGACAGGGCGAATCAGCCCCGGCATTTT
>TRBJ2-6|TRBV11-2|.|.
CASSFRSDLSSGANVLTF
TGTGCCAGCAGCTTCAGATCAGATCTCAGCTCTGGGGCCAACGTCCTGACTTTC
>TRBJ2-1|TRBV7-9|TRBD2|.
CASSLSGGAFEQFF
TGTGCCAGCAGCTTGAGCGGGGGGGCATTTGAGCAGTTCTTC
>TRBJ2-2|TRBV14|TRBD2|.
CASSHSRTSEPGELFF
TGTGCCAGCAGCCACTCAAGGACTAGCGAGCCCGGGGAGCTGTTTTTT
>TRBJ2-7|TRBV5-5|.|once
CASRQGGDYEQYF
TGTGCCAGCCGACAGGGAGGAGACTACGAGCAGTACTTC
>TRBJ1-3|TRBV4-3|TRBD1|few
CASSQESLRGLGNTIYF
TGCGCCAGCAGCCAAGAGTCCCTCAGGGGGCTCGGAAACACCATATATTTT
>TRBJ2-2|TRBV5-1|.|.
CASSLGQRAGELFF
TGCGCCAGCAGCTTGGGTCAGCGTGCCGGGGAGCTGTTTTTT
>TRBJ2-7|TRBV9|.|.
CASSVDSELQGTHEQYF
TGTGCCAGCAGCGTAGACTCGGAGCTACAGGGCACACACGAGCAGTACTTC
>TRBJ2-2|TRBV7-2|.|.
CASSAPLRNTGELFF
TGTGCCAGCAGCGCGCCCCTCCGGAACACCGGGGAGCTGTTTTTT
>TRBJ2-2|TRBV3-1/TRBV3-2|TRBD1|.
CASRKKTGTGDTGELFF
TGTGCCAGCAGGAAAAAGACCGGGACAGGGGACACCGGGGAGCTGTTTTTT
>TRBJ2-7|TRBV19|TRBD1|.
CASSIRLGQPLREQYF
TGTGCCAGTAGTATTCGTTTGGGACAGCCCTTACGGGAGCAGTACTTC
>TRBJ1-2|TRBV11-2|.|.
CASSLERSGYTF
TGTGCCAGCAGCTTAGAACGGTCTGGCTACACCTTC
>TRBJ2-1|TRBV4-3|.|.
CASSQVPQGGNEQFF
TGCGCCAGCAGCCAAGTCCCACAGGGGGGGAATGAGCAGTTCTTC
>TRBJ2-2|TRBV5-6|.|.
CASSLARATGELFF
TGTGCCAGCAGCTTGGCCAGGGCCACCGGGGAGCTGTTTTTT
>TRBJ1-5|TRBV2|.|.
CASSPGLFGNQPQHF
TGTGCCAGCAGTCCGGGGTTATTTGGCAATCAGCCCCAGCATTTT
>TRBJ2-7|TRBV11-2|TRBD1|.
CASTLTPGTGVYEQYF
TGTGCCAGCACCCTAACCCCCGGGACAGGGGTTTACGAGCAGTACTTC
>TRBJ1-2|TRBV29-1|TRBD1|.
CSVAGTEFNYGYTF
TGCAGCGTTGCGGGGACAGAGTTTAACTATGGCTACACCTTC
>TRBJ2-7|TRBV9|TRBD1|.
CASSHSPQGAYEQYF
TGTGCCAGCAGTCACAGCCCCCAGGGGGCCTACGAGCAGTACTTC
>TRBJ2-7|TRBV2|TRBD1|.
CASLGTGTYEQYF
TGTGCCAGCCTCGGGACAGGGACCTACGAGCAGTACTTC
>TRBJ2-1|TRBV9|.|once
CASSPPSGAVNEQFF
TGTGCCAGCAGCCCCCCTTCTGGGGCGGTAAATGAGCAGTTCTTC
>TRBJ2-7|TRBV6-6|TRBD2|.
CASSYKAGDEQYF
TGTGCCAGCAGTTACAAAGCGGGGGACGAGCAGTACTTC
>TRBJ2-1|TRBV6-5|.|.
CASTTGRNEQFF
TGTGCCAGCACGACAGGTCGCAATGAGCAGTTCTTC
>TRBJ2-3|TRBV5-1|.|.
CASSPETVDTQYF
TGCGCCAGCTCACCCGAGACTGTGGATACGCAGTATTTT
>TRBJ1-2|TRBV19|.|.
CASLHLPGGYTF
TGTGCCAGTTTACACCTCCCGGGTGGCTACACCTTC
>TRBJ2-7|TRBV7-3|.|.
CASSLTGPGEQYF
TGTGCCAGCAGCTTAACCGGGCCAGGGGAGCAGTACTTC
>TRBJ1-1|TRBV11-3|.|.
CASKALDSEAFF
TGTGCCAGCAAAGCTTTAGACTCTGAAGCTTTCTTT
>TRBJ1-1|TRBV29-1|TRBD1|.
CSVNLWDSLNTEAFF
TGCAGCGTGAACCTATGGGACAGCTTGAACACTGAAGCTTTCTTT
>TRBJ2-2|TRBV6-1|.|.
CASREPGWRGPTNTGELFF
TGTGCCAGCAGGGAACCGGGGTGGCGGGGGCCCACGAACACCGGGGAGCTGTTTTTT
>TRBJ2-7|TRBV6-5|.|.
CASSHGETVYEQYF
TGTGCCAGCAGCCACGGAGAGACAGTCTACGAGCAGTACTTC
>TRBJ1-6|TRBV19|.|.
CASTDSYNSPLHF
TGTGCCAGCACCGACAGCTATAATTCACCCCTCCACTTT
>TRBJ1-3|TRBV4-3|TRBD1|.
CASSQDFFGTDHGNTIYF
TGCGCCAGCAGCCAAGATTTTTTCGGGACAGATCATGGAAACACCATATATTTT
>TRBJ1-2|TRBV5-1|.|few
CASSLIAGAGGYTF
TGCGCCAGCAGCCTAATTGCGGGTGCAGGAGGCTACACCTTC
>TRBJ1-5|TRBV4-2|.|.
CASSQDWRARNQPQHF
TGTGCCAGCAGCCAAGATTGGCGGGCGAGGAATCAGCCCCAGCATTTT
>TRBJ1-3|TRBV6-1|.|.
CASSYGAGEVLYF
TGTGCCAGCAGTTATGGAGCAGGGGAAGTGTTATATTTT
>TRBJ1-1|TRBV5-6|.|.
CASSLPGFTEAFF
TGTGCCAGCAGCTTGCCGGGGTTCACTGAAGCTTTCTTT
>TRBJ1-5|TRBV16|.|once
CASSKGGSQPQHF
TGTGCCAGCAGCAAGGGGGGGAGTCAGCCCCAGCATTTT
>TRBJ1-2|TRBV25-1|.|.
CASSEYDRIYGYTF
TGTGCCAGCAGTGAATACGACAGGATCTATGGCTACACCTTC
>TRBJ1-5|TRBV6-5|TRBD1|.
CASRDRGNQPQHF
TGTGCCAGCAGGGACAGGGGCAATCAGCCCCAGCATTTT
>TRBJ1-2|TRBV4-1|.|.
CASSQVGPAENYGYTF
TGCGCCAGCAGCCAAGTGGGGCCGGCAGAAAACTATGGCTACACCTTC
>TRBJ2-7|TRBV5-4|TRBD2|.
CASSLERGPYEQYF
TGTGCCAGCAGCCTAGAGCGGGGGCCATACGAGCAGTACTTC
>TRBJ1-4|TRBV14|.|.
CASSQAERSTNEKLFF
TGTGCCAGCAGCCAGGCGGAACGTTCAACTAATGAAAAACTGTTTTTT
>TRBJ2-3|TRBV9|.|.
CASSARRLAATDTQYF
TGTGCCAGCAGCGCCCGCCGGCTAGCTGCCACAGATACGCAGTATTTT
>TRBJ1-1|TRBV3-1/TRBV3-2|.|.
CASSQRGGDTEAFF
TGTGCCAGCAGCCAAAGGGGGGGGGACACTGAAGCTTTCTTT